The T cell receptor beta chain under discussion was sequenced for a study of chemoradiotherapy in HPV16-positive cancers. Study-level information: A couple of HPV16-positive patients' cells yielded candidate HPV-specific clones and common motifs. Overall study findings and caveats: Only two HPV16-positive patients supplied the functional HPV-specificity definition. During treatment, candidate HPV-specific clones and E7-related motifs expanded in tumor.

TCRdb's copy holds only in-frame clones and misses some; the assay was immunoSEQ multiplex PCR. The sample contains approximately 30,000 clones, 70% to 90% of which appear only once. With regard to this clone: What it binds is not known.

Repeated repertoire sampling spanned the course of chemoradiotherapy. This CDR3 is 15 amino acids long. Trimming stripped 4 bases from V and 1 base from J, with 14 bases between. Germline assignment: CDR1 SGHRS and CDR2 YFSETQ. This receptor was obtained from a human donor with HPV-associated anogenital cancer. This chain connects TRBV5-1 to TRBJ1-1, with D possibly TRBD1 on 5 matching bases. The starting material was blood, obtained from a patient who underwent chemoradiotherapy. The CDR3 protein is CASSGGGLGNTEAFF. CDR3 in DNA: TGCGCCAGCAGCGGGGGGGGGTTGGGGAACACTGAAGCTTTCTTT.